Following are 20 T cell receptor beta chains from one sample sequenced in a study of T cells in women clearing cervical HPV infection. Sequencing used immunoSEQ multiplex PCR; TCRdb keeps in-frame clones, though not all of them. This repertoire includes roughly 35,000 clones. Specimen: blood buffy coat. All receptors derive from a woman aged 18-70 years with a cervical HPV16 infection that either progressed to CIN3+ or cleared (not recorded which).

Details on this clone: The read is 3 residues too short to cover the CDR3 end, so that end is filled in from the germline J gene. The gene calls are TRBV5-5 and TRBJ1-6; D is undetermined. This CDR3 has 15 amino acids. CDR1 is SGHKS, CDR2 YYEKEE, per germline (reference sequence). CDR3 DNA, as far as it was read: TGTGCCAGCAGCTTGGAGGTCGGCGGCGTATGGGCC. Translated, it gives CASSLEVGGVWA. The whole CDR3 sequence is CASSLEVGGVWALHF.

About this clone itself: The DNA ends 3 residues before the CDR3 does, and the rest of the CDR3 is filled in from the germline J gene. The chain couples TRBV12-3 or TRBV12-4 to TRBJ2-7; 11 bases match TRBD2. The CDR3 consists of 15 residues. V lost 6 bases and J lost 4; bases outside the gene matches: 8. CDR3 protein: CASSRPSGGLYEQYF. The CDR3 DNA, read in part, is TGTGCCAGCAGCAGACCTAGCGGGGGGTTGTACGAG.

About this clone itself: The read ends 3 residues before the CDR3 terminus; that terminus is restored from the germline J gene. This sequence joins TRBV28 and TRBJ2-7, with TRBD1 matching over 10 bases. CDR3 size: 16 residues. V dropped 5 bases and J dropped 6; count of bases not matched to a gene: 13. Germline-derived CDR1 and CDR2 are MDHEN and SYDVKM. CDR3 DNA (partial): TGTGCCAGCAGTCCCACACCGGGACAGGGGATAGGCGAG. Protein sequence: CASSPTPGQGIGE. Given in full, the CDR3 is CASSPTPGQGIGEQYF.

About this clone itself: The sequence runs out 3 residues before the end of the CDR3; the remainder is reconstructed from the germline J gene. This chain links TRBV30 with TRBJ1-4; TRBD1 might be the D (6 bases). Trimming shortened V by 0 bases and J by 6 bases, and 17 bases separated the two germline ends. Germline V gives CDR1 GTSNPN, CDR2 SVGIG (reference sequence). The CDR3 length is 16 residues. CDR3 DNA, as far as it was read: TGTGCCTGGAGTGTAGAGCCAGGGGCCCGTTATGAAAAA. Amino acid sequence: CAWSVEPGARYEK. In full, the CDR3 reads CAWSVEPGARYEKLFF.

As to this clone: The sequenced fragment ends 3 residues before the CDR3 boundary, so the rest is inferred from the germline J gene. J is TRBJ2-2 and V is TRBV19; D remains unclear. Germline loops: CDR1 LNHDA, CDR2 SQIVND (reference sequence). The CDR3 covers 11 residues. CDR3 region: CAGLLNEKLFF. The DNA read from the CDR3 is TGTGCCGGCCTTCTCAATGAAAAG.

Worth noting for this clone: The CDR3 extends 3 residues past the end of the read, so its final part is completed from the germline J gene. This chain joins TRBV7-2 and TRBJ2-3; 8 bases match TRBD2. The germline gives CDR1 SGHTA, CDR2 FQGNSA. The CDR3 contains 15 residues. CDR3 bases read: TGTGCCAGCAGCTGGATGGGACTAGAACAAGAGACG. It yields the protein CASSWMGLEQET. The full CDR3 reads CASSWMGLEQETQYF.

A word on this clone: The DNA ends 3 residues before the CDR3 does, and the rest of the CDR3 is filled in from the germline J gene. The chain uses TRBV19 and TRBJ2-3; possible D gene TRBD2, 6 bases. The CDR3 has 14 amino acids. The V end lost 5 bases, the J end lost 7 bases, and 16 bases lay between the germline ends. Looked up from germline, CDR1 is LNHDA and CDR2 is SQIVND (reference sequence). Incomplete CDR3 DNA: TGTGCCAGTAGTTCCCCCAGGGAGGCCCATACG. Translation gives CASSSPREAHT. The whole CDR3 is CASSSPREAHTQYF.

CDR3 sequence: CASSVLQGAGETQYF. The covered CDR3 bases are TGTGCCAGTAGTGTTTTACAGGGGGCGGGGGAGACG. The chain joins TRBV19 to TRBJ2-3, with 9 bases aligning to TRBD1. The read is 3 residues too short to cover the CDR3 end, so that end is filled in from the germline J gene. The CDR3 length is 15 residues. Germline CDR1 LNHDA, CDR2 SQIVND (reference sequence).

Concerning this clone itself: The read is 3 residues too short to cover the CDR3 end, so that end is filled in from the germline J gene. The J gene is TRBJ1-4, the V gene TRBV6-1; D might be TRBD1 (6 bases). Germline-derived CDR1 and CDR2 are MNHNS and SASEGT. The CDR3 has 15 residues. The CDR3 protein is CASSGERGIYSPLFF. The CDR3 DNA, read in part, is TGTGCCAGCAGTGGGGAAAGGGGGATATATTCACCA.

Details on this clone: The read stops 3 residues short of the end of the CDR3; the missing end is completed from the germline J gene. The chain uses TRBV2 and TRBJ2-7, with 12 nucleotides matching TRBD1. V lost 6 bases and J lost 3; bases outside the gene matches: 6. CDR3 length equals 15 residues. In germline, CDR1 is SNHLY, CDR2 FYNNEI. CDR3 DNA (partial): TGTGCCAGCAGGTCCGGGACAGGGGGCAACTACGAG. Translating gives CASRSGTGGNYE. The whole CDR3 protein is CASRSGTGGNYEQYF.

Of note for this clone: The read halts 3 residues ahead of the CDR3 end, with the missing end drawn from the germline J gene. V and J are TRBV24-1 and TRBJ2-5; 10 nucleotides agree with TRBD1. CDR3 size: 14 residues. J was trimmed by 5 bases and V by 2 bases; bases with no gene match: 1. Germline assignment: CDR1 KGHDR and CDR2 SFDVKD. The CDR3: CATSDSGQGETQYF. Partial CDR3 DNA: TGTGCCACCAGTGATTCGGGACAGGGGGAGACC.

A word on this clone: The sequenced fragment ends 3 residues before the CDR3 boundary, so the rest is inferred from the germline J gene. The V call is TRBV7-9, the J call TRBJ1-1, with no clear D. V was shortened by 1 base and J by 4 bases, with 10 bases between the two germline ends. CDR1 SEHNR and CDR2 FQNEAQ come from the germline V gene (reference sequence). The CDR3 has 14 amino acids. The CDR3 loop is CASSLGSRSTEAFF. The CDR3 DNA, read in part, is TGTGCCAGCAGCTTAGGTAGCCGCTCCACTGAA.

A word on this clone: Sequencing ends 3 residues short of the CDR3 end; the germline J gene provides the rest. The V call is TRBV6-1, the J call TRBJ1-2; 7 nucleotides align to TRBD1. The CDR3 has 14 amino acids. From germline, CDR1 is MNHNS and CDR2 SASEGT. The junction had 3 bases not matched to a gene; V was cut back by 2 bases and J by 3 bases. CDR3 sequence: CASSEQGVDYGYTF. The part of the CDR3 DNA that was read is TGTGCCAGCAGTGAACAGGGGGTCGACTATGGC.

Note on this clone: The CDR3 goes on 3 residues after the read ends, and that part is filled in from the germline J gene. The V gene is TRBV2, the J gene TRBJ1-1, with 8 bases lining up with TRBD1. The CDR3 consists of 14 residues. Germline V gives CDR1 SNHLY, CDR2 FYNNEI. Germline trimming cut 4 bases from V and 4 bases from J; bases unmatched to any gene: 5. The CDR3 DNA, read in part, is TGTGCCAGCAGTGGAGCCACAGGGGGCACTGAA. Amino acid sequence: CASSGATGGTE. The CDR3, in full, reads CASSGATGGTEAFF. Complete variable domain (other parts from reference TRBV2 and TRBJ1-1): EPEVTQTPSHQVTQMGQEVILRCVPISNHLYFYWYRQILGQKVEFLVSFYNNEISEKSEIFDDQFSVERPDGSNFTLKIRSTKLEDSAMYFCASSGATGGTEAFFGQGTRLTVV.

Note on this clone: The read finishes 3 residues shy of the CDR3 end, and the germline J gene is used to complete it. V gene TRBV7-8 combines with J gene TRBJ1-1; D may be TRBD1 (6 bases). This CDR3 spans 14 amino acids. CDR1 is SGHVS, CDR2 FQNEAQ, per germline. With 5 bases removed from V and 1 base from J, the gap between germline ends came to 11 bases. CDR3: CASSPTGRNTEAFF. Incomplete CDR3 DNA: TGTGCCAGCAGCCCCACAGGGAGGAACACTGAA.

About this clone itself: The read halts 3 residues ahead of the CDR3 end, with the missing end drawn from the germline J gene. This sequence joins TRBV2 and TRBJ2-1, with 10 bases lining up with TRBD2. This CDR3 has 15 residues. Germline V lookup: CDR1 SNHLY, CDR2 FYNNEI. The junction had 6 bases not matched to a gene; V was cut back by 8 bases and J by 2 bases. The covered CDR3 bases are TGTGCCAGCGGTTTGGGGACTAGCGCCTACAATGAG. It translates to CASGLGTSAYNE. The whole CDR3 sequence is CASGLGTSAYNEQFF.

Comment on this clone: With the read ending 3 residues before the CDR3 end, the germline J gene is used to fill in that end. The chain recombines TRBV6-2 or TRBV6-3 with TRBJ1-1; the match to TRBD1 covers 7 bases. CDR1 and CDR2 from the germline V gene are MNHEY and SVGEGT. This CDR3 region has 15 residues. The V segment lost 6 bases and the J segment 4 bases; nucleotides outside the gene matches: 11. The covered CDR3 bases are TGTGCCAGCAGCCTAACAGGGGTTTTGCGCACTGAA. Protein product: CASSLTGVLRTE. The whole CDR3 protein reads CASSLTGVLRTEAFF.

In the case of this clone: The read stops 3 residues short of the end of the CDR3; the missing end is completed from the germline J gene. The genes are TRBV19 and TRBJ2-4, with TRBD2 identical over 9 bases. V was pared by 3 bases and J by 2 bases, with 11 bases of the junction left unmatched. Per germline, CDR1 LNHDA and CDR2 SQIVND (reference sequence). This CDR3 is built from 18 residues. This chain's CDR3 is CASSIQGGTSSTKNIQYF. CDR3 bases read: TGTGCCAGTAGTATTCAGGGAGGGACTAGCAGTACCAAAAACATT.

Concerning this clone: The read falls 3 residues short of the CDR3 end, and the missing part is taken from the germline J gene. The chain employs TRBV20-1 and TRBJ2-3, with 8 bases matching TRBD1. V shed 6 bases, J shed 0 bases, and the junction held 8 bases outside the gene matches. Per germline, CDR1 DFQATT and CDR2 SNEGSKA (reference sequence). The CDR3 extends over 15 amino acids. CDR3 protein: CSASVGTGSTDTQYF. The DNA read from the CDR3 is TGCAGTGCCAGTGTAGGGACAGGTAGCACAGATACG.

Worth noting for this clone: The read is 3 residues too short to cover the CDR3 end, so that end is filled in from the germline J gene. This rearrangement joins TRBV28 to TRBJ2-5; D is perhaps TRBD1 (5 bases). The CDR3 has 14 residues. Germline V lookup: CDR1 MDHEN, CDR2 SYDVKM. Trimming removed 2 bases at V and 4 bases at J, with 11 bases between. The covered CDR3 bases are TGTGCCAGCAGTTTACAGCAGGGCCTAGAGACC. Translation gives CASSLQQGLET. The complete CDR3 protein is CASSLQQGLETQYF.